These T cell receptor beta chains were read from a single sample in a study of blood T cells in healthy people across ages. TCRdb re-derived calls from the 5' RACE reads in MiXCR, one entry per CDR3 protein. The sample records hundreds of thousands of distinct CDR3 sequences, 58% being singletons. The specimen was blood. The receptors derive from a man in his 60s in good health. The CDR3 runs from the conserved cysteine through the conserved F or W. D genes are given only for firm matches. Expanded clones are given a class, and other clones once, few, many or no size at all.

>few|TRBJ2-4|NA|TRBV7-2
CASSRERVNIQYF
TGTGCCAGCAGCCGCGAGCGGGTCAACATTCAGTACTTC
>once|TRBJ1-4|NA|TRBV18
CASATIGAGNEKLFF
TGTGCCAGCGCCACCATAGGTGCGGGTAATGAAAAACTGTTTTTT
>NA|TRBJ2-5|TRBD2|TRBV5-1
CASSSITSGRETQYF
TGCGCCAGCAGCTCCATCACTAGCGGTAGAGAGACCCAGTACTTC
>many|TRBJ1-6|NA|TRBV12-3/TRBV12-4
CASSLTRDSPLHF
TGTGCCAGCAGTTTAACTAGGGATTCACCCCTCCACTTT
>NA|TRBJ2-1|TRBD2|TRBV6-2/TRBV6-3
CASRSSSSGGAFSEQFF
TGTGCCAGCAGATCCTCCTCTAGCGGGGGGGCCTTTAGTGAGCAGTTCTTC
>NA|TRBJ1-2|NA|TRBV5-1
CASSPVVGDSRGYTF
TGCGCCAGCAGTCCCGTAGTGGGGGATTCGCGGGGCTACACCTTC
>NA|TRBJ2-7|NA|TRBV6-5
CASSYSWTQGGYEQYF
TGTGCCAGCAGTTACTCCTGGACTCAGGGAGGCTACGAGCAGTACTTC
>NA|TRBJ1-1|NA|TRBV6-6
CASTPRPRQLSNTEAFF
TGTGCCAGCACCCCAAGGCCGAGGCAGCTCTCGAACACTGAAGCTTTCTTT
>NA|TRBJ2-1|NA|TRBV25-1
CASSESLALGGEQFF
TGTGCCAGCAGTGAATCTCTGGCCCTGGGTGGTGAGCAGTTCTTC
>NA|TRBJ2-1|NA|TRBV11-3
CASSPGNRENNEQFF
TGTGCCAGCAGCCCTGGGAACAGGGAAAACAATGAGCAGTTCTTC
>NA|TRBJ2-3|TRBD2|TRBV4-1
CASSQDQGASGGDTRYF
TGCGCCAGCAGCCAAGATCAGGGGGCTAGCGGGGGGGATACGCGGTATTTT
>NA|TRBJ2-7|NA|TRBV4-1
CASSQGAGVYEQYF
TGCGCCAGCAGCCAAGGTGCAGGGGTGTACGAGCAGTACTTC
>once|TRBJ2-7|NA|TRBV6-1
CASSEYRAETYEQYF
TGTGCCAGCAGTGAATATAGGGCGGAGACCTACGAGCAGTACTTC
>NA|TRBJ1-2|TRBD1|TRBV20-1
CSARDAAGGLYGYTF
TGCAGTGCTAGAGATGCGGCAGGGGGCTTGTATGGCTACACCTTC
>NA|TRBJ1-2|NA|TRBV24-1
CATRSAGNYGYTF
TGTGCCACCAGGTCAGCAGGGAATTATGGCTACACCTTC
>NA|TRBJ2-5|NA|TRBV6-5
CASGLGNGETQYF
TGTGCCAGCGGCCTGGGAAATGGAGAGACCCAGTACTTC
>NA|TRBJ2-1|NA|TRBV7-8
CASSVRGVNNEQFF
TGTGCCAGCAGCGTCCGCGGGGTAAACAATGAGCAGTTCTTC
>few|TRBJ2-7|NA|TRBV18
CASSRSMTEPYEQYF
TGTGCCAGCTCCCGCTCCATGACAGAACCCTACGAGCAGTACTTC
>NA|TRBJ1-4|TRBD1|TRBV7-2
CASSWDRGNEKLFF
TGTGCCAGCAGCTGGGACAGGGGAAACGAAAAACTGTTTTTT
>NA|TRBJ2-7|TRBD2|TRBV7-2
CASSQAGGYERYF
TGTGCCAGCAGCCAGGCCGGGGGGTACGAGCGGTACTTC
>NA|TRBJ2-7|TRBD2|TRBV20-1
CSARDLAGRYEQYF
TGCAGTGCTAGAGACCTAGCGGGGCGCTACGAGCAGTACTTC
>NA|TRBJ2-7|TRBD2|TRBV7-2
CASSLAAGVVGYEQYF
TGTGCCAGCAGCTTAGCAGCGGGGGTGGTTGGGTACGAGCAGTACTTC
>few|TRBJ2-7|TRBD1|TRBV7-2
CASETGTGNSYEQYF
TGTGCCTCCGAGACCGGGACAGGGAACTCCTACGAGCAGTACTTC
>NA|TRBJ1-2|TRBD1|TRBV5-6
CVSSSAAGGQVVYGYTF
TGTGTCAGCAGCTCGGCGGCAGGGGGCCAGGTGGTCTATGGCTACACCTTC
>few|TRBJ1-5|NA|TRBV4-1
CASSQAGFNQPQHF
TGCGCCAGCAGCCAGGCAGGTTTCAATCAGCCCCAGCATTTT
>NA|TRBJ1-2|TRBD1|TRBV20-1
CSARGSTGGSGYTF
TGCAGTGCTAGAGGTTCAACAGGGGGCAGTGGCTACACCTTC
>once|TRBJ1-2|NA|TRBV2
CASRLRGGYTF
TGTGCCAGCAGGCTAAGAGGTGGCTACACCTTC
>few|TRBJ2-5|NA|TRBV20-1
CSGLAQETQYF
TGCAGTGGTCTGGCTCAAGAGACCCAGTACTTC
>NA|TRBJ1-2|TRBD1|TRBV18
CASSPPGQETYGYTF
TGTGCCAGCTCACCCCCGGGACAGGAGACCTATGGCTACACCTTC
>NA|TRBJ1-2|TRBD1|TRBV5-1
CASRSTGQGEAGYTF
TGCGCCAGCAGGTCGACGGGACAGGGTGAGGCTGGCTACACCTTC
>few|TRBJ1-2|NA|TRBV20-1
CSASKMAGARSNGYTF
TGCAGTGCTTCCAAGATGGCGGGGGCGCGGTCGAATGGCTACACCTTC
>NA|TRBJ2-7|NA|TRBV5-5
CASSGEATYEQYF
TGTGCCAGCAGCGGGGAAGCGACTTACGAGCAGTACTTC
>NA|TRBJ2-7|NA|TRBV9
CASRRGEDPSYEQYF
TGTGCCAGCAGAAGGGGCGAAGATCCCTCCTACGAGCAGTACTTC
>few|TRBJ1-2|NA|TRBV29-1
CSVVRDGLGYTF
TGCAGCGTTGTTCGCGACGGGTTAGGCTACACCTTC
>NA|TRBJ2-1|NA|TRBV11-3
CASSLDTGGSGYNEQFF
TGTGCCAGCAGCTTAGATACGGGGGGCTCGGGTTACAATGAGCAGTTCTTC
>NA|TRBJ1-2|TRBD1|TRBV2
CASRADRQGYGYTF
TGTGCCAGCAGGGCGGACAGGCAGGGCTATGGCTACACCTTC
>NA|TRBJ2-7|TRBD2|TRBV7-2
CASSFTSGGAVSSYEQYF
TGTGCCAGCAGCTTTACTAGCGGGGGGGCAGTATCTTCCTACGAGCAGTACTTC
>NA|TRBJ2-6|NA|TRBV11-2
CASSSIRSGAHRSGANVLTF
TGTGCCAGCAGCTCCATCAGGTCAGGGGCCCATCGCTCTGGGGCCAACGTCCTGACTTTC
>NA|TRBJ2-5|TRBD1|TRBV4-2
CASSQALTGETQYF
TGTGCCAGCAGCCAAGCCTTGACAGGGGAGACCCAGTACTTC
>NA|TRBJ2-6|NA|TRBV20-1
CSASRSSGANVLTF
TGCAGTGCTTCCCGGAGCTCTGGGGCCAACGTCCTGACTTTC
>NA|TRBJ2-3|NA|TRBV4-1
CASSHDGRRTDTQYF
TGCGCCAGCAGCCATGACGGGCGTCGCACAGATACGCAGTATTTT
>few|TRBJ2-7|NA|TRBV7-2
CASSLRAQSSYEQYF
TGTGCCAGCAGCTTAAGAGCTCAGAGCTCCTACGAGCAGTACTTC
>NA|TRBJ2-1|TRBD2|TRBV7-2
CASSTGTSGGYNEQFF
TGTGCCAGCAGCACCGGGACTAGCGGGGGGTACAATGAGCAGTTCTTC
>once|TRBJ1-6|NA|TRBV5-5
CASSFGGVPHF
TGTGCCAGCAGCTTTGGTGGAGTCCCCCACTTT
>NA|TRBJ2-3|NA|TRBV20-1
CSALGVVGATDTQYF
TGCAGTGCTCTAGGGGTCGTAGGCGCCACAGATACGCAGTATTTT
>NA|TRBJ2-3|NA|TRBV6-5
CASTSQGHTDTQYF
TGTGCCAGCACCTCCCAGGGGCACACAGATACGCAGTATTTT
>few|TRBJ2-4|TRBD1|TRBV7-9
CASSFSPDRGPGNIQYF
TGTGCCAGCAGCTTTTCCCCGGACAGGGGGCCTGGAAACATTCAGTACTTC
>NA|TRBJ2-7|NA|TRBV20-1
CSARDRGAPSYEQYF
TGCAGTGCTAGAGATAGGGGGGCCCCCTCCTACGAGCAGTACTTC
>NA|TRBJ2-4|NA|TRBV27
CASRPQLAKNIQYF
TGTGCCAGCAGGCCACAGCTAGCCAAAAACATTCAGTACTTC
>few|TRBJ2-7|NA|TRBV14
CASSQARGYEQYF
TGTGCCAGCAGCCAAGCCAGGGGCTACGAGCAGTACTTC
>few|TRBJ1-6|NA|TRBV12-3/TRBV12-4
CASKPGVNSPLHF
TGTGCCAGCAAACCGGGGGTAAATTCACCCCTCCACTTT